This T cell receptor (beta chain) emerged from a study of cytomegalovirus exposure and HLA in healthy donors. General study results and limits: The study designated about 160 TCR beta chains cytomegalovirus-associated. Presence/absence analyses assumed roughly uniform sequencing depth across donors, which may not hold. It has been reported that TCR beta sequences accurately predicted the HLA-A and HLA-B alleles of most subjects.

Worth noting for this clone: Its antigen is undetermined.

Trimming shortened V by 6 bases and J by 10 bases, and 16 bases separated the two germline ends. The CDR3 totals 14 residues. Germline V gene data show CDR1 as KGHSH and CDR2 as LQKENI. The PCR contained 60 Vbeta and 13 Jbeta primers. Sequenced by immunoSEQ multiplex PCR; TCRdb stores in-frame clones only, minus some. The sample lists about 73,000 clones; 65% to 85% were seen once. The chain employs TRBV18 and TRBJ1-6; D gene unclear. Sequencing was performed on PBMCs. The receptor's source is a man between 70 and 80 years old in good health and CMV-seronegative. CDR3 DNA sequence: TGTGCCAGCTCCCCGAGTCGGGGTGGATCACCCCTCCACTTT. The encoded protein is CASSPSRGGSPLHF.